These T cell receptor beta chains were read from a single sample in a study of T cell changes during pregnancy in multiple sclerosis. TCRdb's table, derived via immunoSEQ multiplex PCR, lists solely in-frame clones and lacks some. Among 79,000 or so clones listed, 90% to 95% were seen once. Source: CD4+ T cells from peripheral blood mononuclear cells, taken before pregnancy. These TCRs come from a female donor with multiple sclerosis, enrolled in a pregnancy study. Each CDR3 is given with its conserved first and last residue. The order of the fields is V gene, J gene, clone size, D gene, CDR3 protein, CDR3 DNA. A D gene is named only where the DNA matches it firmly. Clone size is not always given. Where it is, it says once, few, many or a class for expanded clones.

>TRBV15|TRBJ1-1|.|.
CATSREFGQDRAFF
TGTGCCACCAGCAGAGAGTTTGGTCAGGACAGAGCTTTCTTT
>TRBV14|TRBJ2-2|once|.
CASSQVRVATGELFF
TGTGCCAGCAGCCAAGTCAGGGTGGCCACCGGGGAGCTGTTTTTT
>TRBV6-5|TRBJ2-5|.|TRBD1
CAITTGETQYF
TGTGCCATCACGACAGGGGAGACCCAGTACTTC
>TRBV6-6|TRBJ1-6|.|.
CASKGQGGSPLHF
TGTGCCAGCAAAGGGCAGGGTGGTTCACCCCTCCACTTT
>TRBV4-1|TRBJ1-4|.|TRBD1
CASSQEGRRTGDEKLFF
TGCGCCAGCAGCCAAGAAGGTCGAAGGACAGGGGATGAAAAACTGTTTTTT
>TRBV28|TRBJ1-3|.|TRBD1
CASSPTGAASGNTIYF
TGTGCCAGCAGTCCAACAGGGGCCGCCTCTGGAAACACCATATATTTT
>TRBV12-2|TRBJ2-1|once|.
CASRTEVLGGVYNEQFF
TGTGCAAGTCGCACAGAAGTCCTAGGGGGAGTCTACAATGAGCAGTTCTTC
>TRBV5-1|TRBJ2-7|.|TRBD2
CASSQGLAGVEQYF
TGCGCCAGCAGCCAGGGACTAGCGGGAGTCGAGCAGTACTTC
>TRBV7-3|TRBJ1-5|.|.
CASSPGLGQPQHF
TGTGCCAGCAGTCCAGGGCTAGGACAGCCCCAGCATTTT
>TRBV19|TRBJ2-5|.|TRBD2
CASSIGWGGETQYF
TGTGCCAGTAGTATAGGATGGGGGGGAGAGACCCAGTACTTC
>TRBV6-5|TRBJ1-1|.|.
CASSYSGAGTEAFF
TGTGCCAGCAGTTACTCAGGGGCTGGGACTGAAGCTTTCTTT
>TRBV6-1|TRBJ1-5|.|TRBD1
CASSLTGERNQPQHF
TGTGCCAGCAGTCTGACAGGGGAACGGAATCAGCCCCAGCATTTT
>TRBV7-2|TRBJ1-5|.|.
CASSQDRWNQPQHF
TGTGCCAGCAGCCAAGACAGGTGGAATCAGCCCCAGCATTTT
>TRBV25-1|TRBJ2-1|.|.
CASSPLPLASDSYNEQFF
TGTGCCAGCAGTCCCCTACCCTTAGCTAGCGACTCCTACAATGAGCAGTTCTTC
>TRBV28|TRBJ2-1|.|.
CASQPILITHNEQFF
TGTGCCAGCCAACCGATACTAATCACCCATAATGAGCAGTTCTTC
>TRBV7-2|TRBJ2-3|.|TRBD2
CASSLAAGGRTSTDTQYF
TGTGCCAGCAGCTTAGCAGCGGGGGGACGGACTAGCACAGATACGCAGTATTTT
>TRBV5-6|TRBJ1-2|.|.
CASRIDRSLFNYGYTF
TGTGCCAGCAGGATAGACAGGAGTCTTTTTAACTATGGCTACACCTTC
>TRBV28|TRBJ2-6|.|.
CASRSGVGGANVLTF
TGTGCCAGCAGATCAGGGGTCGGCGGGGCCAACGTCCTGACTTTC
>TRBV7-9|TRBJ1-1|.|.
CASSSDGGIAFF
TGTGCCAGCAGCTCAGACGGAGGAATAGCTTTCTTT
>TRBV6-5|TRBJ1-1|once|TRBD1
CASTTPTGRNTEAFF
TGTGCCAGCACCACCCCGACAGGGCGGAACACTGAAGCTTTCTTT
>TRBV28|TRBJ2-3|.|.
CASSLAISGADTQYF
TGTGCCAGCAGTTTAGCCATTTCAGGGGCAGATACGCAGTATTTT
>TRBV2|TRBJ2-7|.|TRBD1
CASSDSGGGYEQYF
TGTGCCAGCAGTGACTCAGGGGGCGGGTACGAGCAGTACTTC
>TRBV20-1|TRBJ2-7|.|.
CSAQRGEQYF
TGCAGTGCCCAAAGGGGGGAGCAGTACTTC
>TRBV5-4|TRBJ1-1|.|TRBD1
CASSLAFGTVNTEAFF
TGTGCCAGCAGCTTGGCCTTCGGGACAGTAAACACTGAAGCTTTCTTT
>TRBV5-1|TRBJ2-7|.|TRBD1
CASSPGQGVRYEQYF
TGCGCCAGCAGCCCGGGACAGGGGGTTCGGTACGAGCAGTACTTC
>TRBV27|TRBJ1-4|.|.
CASSFDPRGEKLFF
TGTGCCAGCAGTTTTGACCCAAGGGGTGAAAAACTGTTTTTT
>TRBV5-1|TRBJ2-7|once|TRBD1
CASSPQGEAYEQYF
TGCGCCAGCAGCCCTCAGGGGGAAGCCTACGAGCAGTACTTC
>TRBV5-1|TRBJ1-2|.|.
CASSFAGSQGGYTF
TGCGCCAGCAGCTTCGCAGGGTCCCAAGGTGGCTACACCTTC
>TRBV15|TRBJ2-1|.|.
CATSRDPQKQGYEQFF
TGTGCCACCAGCAGAGATCCCCAAAAACAGGGCTATGAGCAGTTCTTC
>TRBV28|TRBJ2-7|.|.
CASSLSPPQYEQYF
TGTGCCAGCAGTTTATCCCCCCCCCAATACGAGCAGTACTTC
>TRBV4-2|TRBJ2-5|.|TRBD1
CASSRPGTGQETQYF
TGTGCCAGCAGCCGCCCAGGGACAGGCCAAGAGACCCAGTACTTC
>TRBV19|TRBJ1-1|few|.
CASSFRRAGEAFF
TGTGCCAGTAGTTTTCGGAGGGCGGGTGAAGCTTTCTTT
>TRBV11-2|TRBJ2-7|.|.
CASSLVSGSGLEQYF
TGTGCCAGCAGCTTAGTATCCGGGAGCGGCCTCGAGCAGTACTTC
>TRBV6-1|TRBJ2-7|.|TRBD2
CASRGGTGYEQYF
TGTGCCAGCCGCGGGGGGACGGGATACGAGCAGTACTTC
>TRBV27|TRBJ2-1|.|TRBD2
CASSGGSSYNEQFF
TGTGCCAGCAGCGGGGGGAGCTCCTACAATGAGCAGTTCTTC
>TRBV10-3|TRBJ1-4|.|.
CAISAGGSEKLFF
TGTGCCATCAGTGCGGGGGGCAGTGAAAAACTGTTTTTT
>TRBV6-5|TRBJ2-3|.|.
CASNSGATDTQYF
TGTGCCAGTAATAGCGGAGCCACAGATACGCAGTATTTT
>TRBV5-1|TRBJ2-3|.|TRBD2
CASSLVLSGSAGGPGDTQYF
TGCGCCAGCAGCTTGGTCTTGTCGGGCTCGGCGGGAGGGCCGGGAGATACGCAGTATTTT
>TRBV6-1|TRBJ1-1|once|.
CASSVVMNTEAFF
TGTGCCAGCAGTGTAGTCATGAACACTGAAGCTTTCTTT
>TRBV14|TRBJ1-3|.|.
CASRDFSSSGNTIYF
TGTGCCAGCAGGGACTTTTCGAGCTCTGGAAACACCATATATTTT
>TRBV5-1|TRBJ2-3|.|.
CASRSPITGGYPDTQYF
TGCGCCAGCAGGTCTCCAATCACCGGGGGTTATCCAGATACGCAGTATTTT
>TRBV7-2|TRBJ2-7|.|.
CASSFADSISYEQYF
TGTGCCAGCAGCTTTGCGGACAGCATCTCCTACGAGCAGTACTTC
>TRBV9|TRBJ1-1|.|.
CASSVGAGSFTEAFF
TGTGCCAGCAGCGTAGGGGCAGGGTCGTTCACTGAAGCTTTCTTT
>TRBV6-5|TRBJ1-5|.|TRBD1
CASSRTGGAYQPQHF
TGTGCCAGCAGTAGGACAGGGGGCGCCTATCAGCCCCAGCATTTT
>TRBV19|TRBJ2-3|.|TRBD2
CATGLAGLVTDTQYF
TGTGCCACTGGACTAGCGGGACTCGTAACAGATACGCAGTATTTT
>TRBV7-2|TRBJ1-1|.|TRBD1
CASSTNRGNTEAFF
TGTGCCAGCAGCACCAACAGGGGAAACACTGAAGCTTTCTTT
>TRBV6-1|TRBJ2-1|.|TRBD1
CASSAGTGLIYNEQFF
TGTGCCAGCAGTGCTGGGACAGGGTTGATCTACAATGAGCAGTTCTTC